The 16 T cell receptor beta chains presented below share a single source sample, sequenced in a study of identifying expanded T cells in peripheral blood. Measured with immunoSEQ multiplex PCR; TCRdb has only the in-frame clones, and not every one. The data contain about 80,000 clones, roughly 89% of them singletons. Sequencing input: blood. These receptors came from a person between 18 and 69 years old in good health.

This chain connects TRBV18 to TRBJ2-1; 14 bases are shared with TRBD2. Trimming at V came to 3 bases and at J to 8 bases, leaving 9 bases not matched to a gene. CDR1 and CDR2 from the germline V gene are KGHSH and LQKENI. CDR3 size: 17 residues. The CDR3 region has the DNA TGTGCCAGCTCACCCGGGACTAGCGGGAGCAACATTGATGAGCAGTTCTTC. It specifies CASSPGTSGSNIDEQFF.

CDR3 nucleotide sequence: TGTGCCAGCAGCCCTCTCGGGGAGAAGGCTTTCTTT. This sequence encodes CASSPLGEKAFF. The chain recombines TRBV28 with TRBJ1-1; no firm D call. V lost 6 bases, J lost 11 bases, and 16 bases lay in between. The CDR3 runs to 12 residues. Per the germline V gene, CDR1 is MDHEN and CDR2 is SYDVKM.

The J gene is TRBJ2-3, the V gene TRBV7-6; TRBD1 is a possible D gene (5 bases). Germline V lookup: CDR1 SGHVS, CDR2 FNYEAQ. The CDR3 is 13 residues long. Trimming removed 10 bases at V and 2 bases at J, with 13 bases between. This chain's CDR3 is CAKPADNTDTQYF. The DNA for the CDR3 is TGTGCCAAACCGGCGGACAACACAGATACGCAGTATTTT.

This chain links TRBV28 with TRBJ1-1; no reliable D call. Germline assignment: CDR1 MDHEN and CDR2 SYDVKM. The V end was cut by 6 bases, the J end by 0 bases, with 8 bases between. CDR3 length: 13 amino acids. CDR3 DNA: TGTGCCAGCAGGTGGGGTATGAACACTGAAGCTTTCTTT. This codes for CASRWGMNTEAFF.

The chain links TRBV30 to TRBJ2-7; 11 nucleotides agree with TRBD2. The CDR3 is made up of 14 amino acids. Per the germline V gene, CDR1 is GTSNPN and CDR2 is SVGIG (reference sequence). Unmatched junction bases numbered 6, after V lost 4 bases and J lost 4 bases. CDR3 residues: CAWTPASGGYEQYF. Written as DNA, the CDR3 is TGTGCCTGGACCCCGGCTAGCGGGGGGTACGAGCAGTACTTC. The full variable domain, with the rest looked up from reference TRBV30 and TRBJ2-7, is SQTIHQWPATLVQPVGSPLSLECTVEGTSNPNLYWYRQAAGRGLQLLFYSVGIGQISSEVPQNLSASRPQDRQFILSSKKLLLSDSGFYLCAWTPASGGYEQYFGPGTRLTVT.

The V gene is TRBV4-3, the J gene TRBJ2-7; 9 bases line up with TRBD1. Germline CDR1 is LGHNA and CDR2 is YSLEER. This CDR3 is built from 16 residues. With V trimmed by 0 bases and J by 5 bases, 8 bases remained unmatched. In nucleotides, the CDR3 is TGCGCCAGCAGCCAAGAGAGTGGGACAGGGATCCACGAGCAGTACTTC. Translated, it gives CASSQESGTGIHEQYF.

CDR3 region: CASSFGQGNEQYF. CDR3 coding DNA: TGTGCCAGCAGTTTTGGACAGGGAAACGAGCAGTACTTC. The rearrangement joins TRBV27 to TRBJ2-7, with TRBD1 matching over 8 bases. Losses at the gene ends were 3 bases for V and 5 bases for J; bases not matched to a gene: 3. Looked up from germline, CDR1 is MNHEY and CDR2 is SMNVEV (reference sequence). The CDR3 consists of 13 residues.

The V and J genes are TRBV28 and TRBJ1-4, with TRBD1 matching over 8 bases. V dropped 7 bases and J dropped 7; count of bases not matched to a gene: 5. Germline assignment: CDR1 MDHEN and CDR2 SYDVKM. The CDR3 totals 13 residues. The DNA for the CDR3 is TGTGCCAGCAACCAGGGGGCGCTTGAAAAACTGTTTTTT. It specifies CASNQGALEKLFF.

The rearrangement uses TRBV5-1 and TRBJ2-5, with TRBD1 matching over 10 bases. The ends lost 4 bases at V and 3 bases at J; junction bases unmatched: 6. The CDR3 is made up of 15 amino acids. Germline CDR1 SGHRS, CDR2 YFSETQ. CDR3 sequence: CASSGTGTGEETQYF. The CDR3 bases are TGCGCCAGCAGCGGCACCGGGACAGGGGAAGAGACCCAGTACTTC.

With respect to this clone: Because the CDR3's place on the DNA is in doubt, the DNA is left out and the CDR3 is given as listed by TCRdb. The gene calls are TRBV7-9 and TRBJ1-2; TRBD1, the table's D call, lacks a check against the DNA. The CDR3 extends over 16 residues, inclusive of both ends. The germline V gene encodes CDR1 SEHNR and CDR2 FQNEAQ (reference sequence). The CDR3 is CASSPFGPGGRDGYTF.

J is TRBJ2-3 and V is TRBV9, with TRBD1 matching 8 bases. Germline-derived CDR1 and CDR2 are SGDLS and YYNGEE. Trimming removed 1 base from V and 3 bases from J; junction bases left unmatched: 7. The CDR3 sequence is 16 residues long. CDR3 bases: TGTGCCAGCAGCGTAACGGGGAACAGGGGGACAGATACGCAGTATTTT. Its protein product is CASSVTGNRGTDTQYF.

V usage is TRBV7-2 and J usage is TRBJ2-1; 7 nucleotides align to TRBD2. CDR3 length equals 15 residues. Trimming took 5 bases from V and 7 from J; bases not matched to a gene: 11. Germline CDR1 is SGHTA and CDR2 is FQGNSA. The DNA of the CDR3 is TGTGCCAGCAGCCCCGTTACGGGACTATCGAATGAGCAGTTCTTC. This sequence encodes CASSPVTGLSNEQFF. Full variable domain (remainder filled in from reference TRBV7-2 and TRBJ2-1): GAGVSQSPSNKVTEKGKDVELRCDPISGHTALYWYRQSLGQGLEFLIYFQGNSAPDKSGLPSDRFSAERTGGSVSTLTIQRTQQEDSAVYLCASSPVTGLSNEQFFGPGTRLTVL.

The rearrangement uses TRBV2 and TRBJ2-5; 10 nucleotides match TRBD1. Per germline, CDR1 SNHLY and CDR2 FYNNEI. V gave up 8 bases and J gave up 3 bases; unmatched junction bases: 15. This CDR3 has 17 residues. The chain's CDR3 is CASGDRGQGPSEETQYF. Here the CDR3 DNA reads TGTGCCAGCGGGGACAGGGGACAGGGGCCATCAGAAGAGACCCAGTACTTC. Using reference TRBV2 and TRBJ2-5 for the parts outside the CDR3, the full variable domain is EPEVTQTPSHQVTQMGQEVILRCVPISNHLYFYWYRQILGQKVEFLVSFYNNEISEKSEIFDDQFSVERPDGSNFTLKIRSTKLEDSAMYFCASGDRGQGPSEETQYFGPGTRLLVL.

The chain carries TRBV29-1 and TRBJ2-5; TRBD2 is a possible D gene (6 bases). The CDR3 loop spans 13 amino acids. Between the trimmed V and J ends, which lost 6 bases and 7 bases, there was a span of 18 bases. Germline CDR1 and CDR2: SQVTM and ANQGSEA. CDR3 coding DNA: TGCAGCGTCCACATGGCAGGGCGGGGGACCCAGTACTTC. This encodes CSVHMAGRGTQYF.

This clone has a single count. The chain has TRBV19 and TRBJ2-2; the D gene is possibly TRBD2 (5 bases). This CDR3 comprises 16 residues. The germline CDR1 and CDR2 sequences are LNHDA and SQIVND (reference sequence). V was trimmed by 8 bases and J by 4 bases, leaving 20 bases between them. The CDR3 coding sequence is TGTGCCAGTCGAGGCGGCGGGTCAGTATTCACCGGGGAGCTGTTTTTT. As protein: CASRGGGSVFTGELFF.

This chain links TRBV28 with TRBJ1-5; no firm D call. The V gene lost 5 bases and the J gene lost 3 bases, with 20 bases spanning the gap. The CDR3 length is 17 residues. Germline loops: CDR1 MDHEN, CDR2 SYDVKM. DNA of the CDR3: TGTGCCAGCAGTATCTATATCAACCCGATAGACAATCAGCCCCAGCATTTT. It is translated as CASSIYINPIDNQPQHF. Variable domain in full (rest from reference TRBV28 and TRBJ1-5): DVKVTQSSRYLVKRTGEKVFLECVQDMDHENMFWYRQDPGLGLRLIYFSYDVKMKEKGDIPEGYSVSREKKERFSLILESASTNQTSMYLCASSIYINPIDNQPQHFGDGTRLSIL.